The sequence of this T cell receptor beta chain was determined in a study of cytomegalovirus exposure and HLA in healthy donors. The PCR had 60 Vbeta and 13 Jbeta primers. Assay used: immunoSEQ multiplex PCR; TCRdb lists only in-frame clones, some missing. The table lists tens of thousands of clones, roughly 79% of them singletons. General study results and limits: Analysis was performed later, and it showed HLA-associated TCR beta chains to be more clonally expanded than equally common others. HLA alleles showed associations with 16,951 TCR beta sequences in a later analysis, at a 0.05 false discovery rate. One variant, a missense change in DCLRE1C, was linked in a later analysis to TCR beta V- and J-gene trimming.

This CDR3 has 16 amino acids. V was pared by 1 base and J by 0 bases, with 10 bases between. Germline values: CDR1 LNHNV, CDR2 YYDKDF (reference sequence). In the case of this clone: Its antigen is not known.

The genes are TRBV15 and TRBJ2-1; a weak D match, TRBD1 (6 bases). The sequenced sample consisted of PBMCs. This TCR derives from a man aged 25 to 40 in good health and CMV-seronegative. The CDR3 DNA is TGTGCCACCAGCAGAGTAGGGGGAGTCTCCTACAATGAGCAGTTCTTC. Residues: CATSRVGGVSYNEQFF.